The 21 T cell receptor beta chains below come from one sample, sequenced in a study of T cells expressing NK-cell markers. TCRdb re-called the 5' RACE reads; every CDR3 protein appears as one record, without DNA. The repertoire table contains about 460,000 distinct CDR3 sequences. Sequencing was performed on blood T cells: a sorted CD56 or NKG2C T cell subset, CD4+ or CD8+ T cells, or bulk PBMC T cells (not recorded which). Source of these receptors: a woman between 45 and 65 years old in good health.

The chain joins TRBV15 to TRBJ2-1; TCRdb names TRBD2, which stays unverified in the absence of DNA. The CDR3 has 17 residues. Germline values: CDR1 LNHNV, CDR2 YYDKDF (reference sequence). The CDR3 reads CATSRPTSGRADGEQFF.

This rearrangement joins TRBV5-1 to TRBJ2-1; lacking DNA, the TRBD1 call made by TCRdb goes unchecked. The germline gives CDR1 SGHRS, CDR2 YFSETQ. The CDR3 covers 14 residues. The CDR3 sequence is CASRPGSSYNEQFF.

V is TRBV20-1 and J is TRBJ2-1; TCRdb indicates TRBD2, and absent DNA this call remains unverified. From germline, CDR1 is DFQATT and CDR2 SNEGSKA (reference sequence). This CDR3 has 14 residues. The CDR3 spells CSANRLAGVWEQFF.

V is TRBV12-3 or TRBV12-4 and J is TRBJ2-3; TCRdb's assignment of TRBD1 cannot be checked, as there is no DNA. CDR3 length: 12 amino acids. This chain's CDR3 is CASSVAGPLQYF.

CDR3: CASSRETSGIGEQFF. The rearrangement joins TRBV4-2 to TRBJ2-1; TCRdb returns TRBD2, unconfirmable since there is no DNA. The CDR3 sequence is 15 residues long. Germline CDR1 and CDR2: LGHNA and YNFKEQ.

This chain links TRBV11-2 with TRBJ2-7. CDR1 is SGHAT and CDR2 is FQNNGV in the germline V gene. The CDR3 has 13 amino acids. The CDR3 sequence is CASSRRQNYEQYF.

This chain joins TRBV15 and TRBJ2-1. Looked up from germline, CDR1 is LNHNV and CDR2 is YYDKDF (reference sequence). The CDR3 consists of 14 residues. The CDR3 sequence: CATSRDPTVHEQFF.

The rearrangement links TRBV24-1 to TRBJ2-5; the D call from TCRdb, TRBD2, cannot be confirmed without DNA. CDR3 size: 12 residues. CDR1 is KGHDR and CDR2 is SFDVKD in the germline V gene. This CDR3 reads CATSLGRETQYF.

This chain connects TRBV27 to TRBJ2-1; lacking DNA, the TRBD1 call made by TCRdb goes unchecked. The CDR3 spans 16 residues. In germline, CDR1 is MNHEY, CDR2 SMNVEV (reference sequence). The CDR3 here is CASSSFTGGSYNEQFF.

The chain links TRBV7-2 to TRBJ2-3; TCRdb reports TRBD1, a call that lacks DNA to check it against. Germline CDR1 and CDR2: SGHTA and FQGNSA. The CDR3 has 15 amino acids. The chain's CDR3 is CASSLIQGRSDTQYF.

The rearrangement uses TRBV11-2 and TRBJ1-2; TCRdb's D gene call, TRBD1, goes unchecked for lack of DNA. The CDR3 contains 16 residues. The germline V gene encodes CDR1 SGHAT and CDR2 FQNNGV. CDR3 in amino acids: CASSSLTKPLGDGYTF.

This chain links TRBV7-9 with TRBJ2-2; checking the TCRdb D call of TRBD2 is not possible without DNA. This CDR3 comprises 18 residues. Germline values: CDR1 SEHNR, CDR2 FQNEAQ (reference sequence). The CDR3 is CASSLFVLAGPNTGELFF.

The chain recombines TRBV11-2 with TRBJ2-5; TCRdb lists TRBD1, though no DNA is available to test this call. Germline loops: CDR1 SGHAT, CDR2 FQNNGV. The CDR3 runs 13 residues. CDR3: CASSTAGEETQYF. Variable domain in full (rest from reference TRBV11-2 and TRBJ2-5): EAGVAQSPRYKIIEKRQSVAFWCNPISGHATLYWYQQILGQGPKLLIQFQNNGVVDDSQLPKDRFSAERLKGVDSTLKIQPAKLEDSAVYLCASSTAGEETQYFGPGTRLLVL.

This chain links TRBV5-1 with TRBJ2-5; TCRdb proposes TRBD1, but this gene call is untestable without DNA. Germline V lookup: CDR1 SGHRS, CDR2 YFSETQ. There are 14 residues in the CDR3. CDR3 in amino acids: CASRLDSAWETQYF. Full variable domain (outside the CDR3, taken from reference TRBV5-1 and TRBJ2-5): KAGVTQTPRYLIKTRGQQVTLSCSPISGHRSVSWYQQTPGQGLQFLFEYFSETQRNKGNFPGRFSGRQFSNSRSEMNVSTLELGDSALYLCASRLDSAWETQYFGPGTRLLVL.

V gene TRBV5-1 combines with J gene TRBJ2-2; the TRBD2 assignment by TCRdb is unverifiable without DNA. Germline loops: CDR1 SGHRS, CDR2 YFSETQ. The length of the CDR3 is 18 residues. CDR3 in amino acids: CASSLASGRARNTGELFF.

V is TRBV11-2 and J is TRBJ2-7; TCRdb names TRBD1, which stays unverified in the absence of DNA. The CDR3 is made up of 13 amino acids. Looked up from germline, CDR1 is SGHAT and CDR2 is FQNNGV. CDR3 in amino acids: CASSPLVTYEQYF.

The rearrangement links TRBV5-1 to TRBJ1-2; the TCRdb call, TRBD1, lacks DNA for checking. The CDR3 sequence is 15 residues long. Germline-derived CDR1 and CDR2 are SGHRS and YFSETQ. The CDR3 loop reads CASSIGQQTNYGYTF.

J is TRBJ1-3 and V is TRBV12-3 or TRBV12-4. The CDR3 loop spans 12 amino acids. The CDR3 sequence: CASSLFGNTIYF.

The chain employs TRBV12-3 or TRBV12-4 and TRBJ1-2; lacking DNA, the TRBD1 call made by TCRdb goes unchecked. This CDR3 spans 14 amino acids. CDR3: CASSLNGGSYGYTF.

The chain's CDR3 is CASSQALAGGNEQFF. The chain combines TRBV4-1 with TRBJ2-1; the D call from TCRdb, TRBD2, cannot be confirmed without DNA. CDR3 length: 15 residues. Germline V gene sequence: CDR1 MGHRA, CDR2 YSYEKL.

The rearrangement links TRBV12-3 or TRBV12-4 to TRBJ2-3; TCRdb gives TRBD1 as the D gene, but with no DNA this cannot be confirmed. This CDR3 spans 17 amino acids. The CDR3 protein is CASSSDGSGQSTDTQYF.